These 3 T cell receptor beta chains share one sample of origin, sequenced in a study of blood T cells in healthy people across ages. Next came a second PCR, run for about 7 to 12 cycles, which used a sample-barcoded 5' primer along with a J-beta primer mix. One entry per CDR3 protein, called by TCRdb with MiXCR from the 5' RACE reads. This sample has roughly 1.4 million distinct CDR3 sequences, with approximately 59% found just once. The specimen sequenced was blood. These receptors were collected from a man between 18 and 29 years old in good health.

This clonotype was picked up a small number of times. This sequence joins TRBV7-2 and TRBJ2-3; a possible D gene is TRBD2 (6 bases). This CDR3 has 15 residues. Per the germline V gene, CDR1 is SGHTA and CDR2 is FQGNSA. The V and J ends lost 8 bases and 6 bases respectively, with 21 bases between them. The CDR3 bases are TGTGCCAGCGGCGCCTCGGGACTGAGAAAGGATACGCAGTATTTT. It codes for CASGASGLRKDTQYF.

V is TRBV12-3 or TRBV12-4 and J is TRBJ1-1; tentative D call: TRBD1 (5 bases). CDR3 length equals 12 residues. The V and J ends lost 6 bases and 5 bases respectively, with 10 bases between them. CDR3 in DNA: TGTGCCAGCAGGATCGACAGTACTGAAGCTTTCTTT. The encoded protein is CASRIDSTEAFF.

The chain combines TRBV6-1 with TRBJ2-1, with 12 bases aligning to TRBD2. Germline loops: CDR1 MNHNS, CDR2 SASEGT. The V and J ends lost 6 bases and 2 bases, in that order; junction bases with no gene match: 8. The CDR3 extends over 17 amino acids. CDR3 sequence: CASRSPASGGAYNEQFF. In nucleotides, the CDR3 is TGTGCCAGCAGATCTCCGGCTAGCGGGGGGGCCTACAATGAGCAGTTCTTC.